These 8 T cell receptor beta chains were all obtained from the same sample, sequenced in a study of T cell responses to AZD1222 COVID-19 vaccine. Using immunoSEQ multiplex PCR, the repertoire was profiled, and TCRdb retains in-frame clones only, with some absent. Here the sample spans more than 70,000 clones, 87% being singletons. The sample was peripheral blood, taken on day 0 of AZD1222 vaccination. The receptors were sampled from an adult in good health.

The chain combines TRBV19 with TRBJ1-5, with D possibly TRBD1 on 5 matching bases. The CDR3 is 18 amino acids. Looked up from germline, CDR1 is LNHDA and CDR2 is SQIVND (reference sequence). V lost 1 base and J 1 base, leaving 17 bases between the germline ends. In DNA, the CDR3 is TGTGCCAGTAGTATAGCCTGGCAGGGAGCGGTCAGCAATCAGCCCCAGCATTTT. Encoded protein: CASSIAWQGAVSNQPQHF.

V is TRBV4-3 and J is TRBJ1-1; D remains ambiguous. Germline loops: CDR1 LGHNA, CDR2 YSLEER. V lost 1 base to trimming and J lost 0 bases, with 9 bases between them. This CDR3 region has 15 residues. CDR3 loop: CASSQVRGVNTEAFF. The CDR3, as DNA: TGCGCCAGCAGCCAAGTGCGGGGTGTGAACACTGAAGCTTTCTTT.

Only one count was recorded for this clone. The CDR3 sequence is CASSLGQTTNYGYTF. The DNA for the CDR3 is TGCGCCAGCAGCTTGGGACAGACAACTAACTATGGCTACACCTTC. The chain combines TRBV5-1 with TRBJ1-2; perhaps TRBD1 as D (5 bases). The ends were cut back, 0 bases at V and 0 bases at J, with 9 bases in the middle. Germline-derived CDR1 and CDR2 are SGHRS and YFSETQ. The CDR3 has 15 residues. The variable domain in full, with the rest retrieved from reference TRBV5-1 and TRBJ1-2, is KAGVTQTPRYLIKTRGQQVTLSCSPISGHRSVSWYQQTPGQGLQFLFEYFSETQRNKGNFPGRFSGRQFSNSRSEMNVSTLELGDSALYLCASSLGQTTNYGYTFGSGTRLTVV.

The CDR3 sequence is CASSSTVGRDIYGYTF. Written as DNA, the CDR3 is TGTGCCAGCAGTTCGACGGTGGGCAGGGATATCTATGGCTACACCTTC. The chain employs TRBV6-2 or TRBV6-3 and TRBJ1-2, with D possibly TRBD1 on 5 matching bases. The V and J ends lost 4 bases and 4 bases respectively, with 19 bases between them. The CDR3 length is 16 residues. Germline CDR1 and CDR2: MNHEY and SVGEGT.

The gene calls are TRBV4-2 and TRBJ1-1; D possibly corresponds to TRBD1 (6 bases). Germline assignment: CDR1 LGHNA and CDR2 YNFKEQ. Trimming removed 2 bases from V and 2 bases from J, with 15 bases in between. This CDR3 is 16 amino acids long. The CDR3, as DNA: TGTGCCAGCAGCCAACTAAAGGGGGGGATTAACACTGAAGCTTTCTTT. Translating gives CASSQLKGGINTEAFF.

The rearrangement links TRBV28 to TRBJ1-6, with D possibly being TRBD1 (5 bases). V was trimmed by 0 bases and J by 7 bases, leaving 10 bases between them. Germline values: CDR1 MDHEN, CDR2 SYDVKM. This CDR3 comprises 15 residues. CDR3 in amino acids: CASSLWAGKNSPLHF. The CDR3 DNA sequence: TGTGCCAGCAGTTTATGGGCAGGGAAAAATTCACCCCTCCACTTT.

V is TRBV5-1 and J is TRBJ2-1; D uncertain. V was clipped by 2 bases and J by 0 bases, with 9 bases between them. Per the germline V gene, CDR1 is SGHRS and CDR2 is YFSETQ. This CDR3 contains 15 residues. In nucleotides, the CDR3 is TGCGCCAGCAGCTTCTCGACCGGCTCCTACAATGAGCAGTTCTTC. It yields the protein CASSFSTGSYNEQFF.

CDR3 sequence: CSVVGFEGDGAFF. CDR3 in DNA: TGCAGCGTTGTGGGTTTCGAAGGCGACGGTGCTTTCTTT. This chain uses TRBV29-1 with TRBJ1-1; D unresolved. The CDR3 totals 13 residues. Germline CDR1 reads SQVTM; CDR2 reads ANQGSEA. Between the trimmed V and J ends, which lost 4 bases and 11 bases, there was a span of 20 bases.